One and the same sample provided the 19 T cell receptor beta chains below, sequenced in a study of identical twins. Via MiXCR, TCRdb re-called the 5' RACE reads, giving one row per CDR3 protein. This sample has hundreds of thousands of distinct CDR3 sequences, with around 6.8% found just once. Separately, the same data were catalogued under a study of yellow fever vaccine responses in identical twins.

The material sequenced was memory (CD45RO+) T cells sorted from blood. The origin of the receptors is a woman between 18 and 30 years old in good health.

This clonotype was recorded many times. This chain uses TRBV6-2 or TRBV6-3 with TRBJ2-2, with TRBD2 as a possible D gene (6 bases). CDR3 length: 20 amino acids. Germline assignment: CDR1 MNHEY and CDR2 SVGEGT. Trimming shortened V by 0 bases and J by 3 bases, and 23 bases separated the two germline ends. CDR3: CASSYSKSMGRGLDTGELFF. Written as DNA, the CDR3 is TGTGCCAGCAGTTACTCGAAGTCCATGGGCCGGGGACTTGACACCGGGGAGCTGTTTTTT.

The V gene is TRBV20-1, the J gene TRBJ2-3; 7 bases align to TRBD2. CDR3 length: 13 residues. Per germline, CDR1 DFQATT and CDR2 SNEGSKA (reference sequence). The V segment lost 6 bases and the J segment 6 bases; nucleotides outside the gene matches: 9. CDR3 protein: CSAVGEGGDTQYF. CDR3 nucleotides: TGCAGTGCAGTCGGTGAGGGAGGGGATACGCAGTATTTT.

This clonotype was counted ten times or more. The genes are TRBV12-3 or TRBV12-4 and TRBJ2-2; 8 bases agree with TRBD2. The J segment lost 2 bases and the V segment lost 7 bases, leaving 6 bases of the junction unmatched. The CDR3 contains 15 residues. The CDR3, as DNA: TGTGCCAGCACCCTTAGCGGGATTAACACCGGGGAGCTGTTTTTT. Protein product: CASTLSGINTGELFF.

The table lists this clonotype with many counts. DNA for the CDR3: TGTGCCAGCAGCCCAGGGCCGACTAACTATGGCTACACCTTC. Amino acids: CASSPGPTNYGYTF. This rearrangement joins TRBV3-1 to TRBJ1-2; perhaps TRBD1 as D (5 bases). The germline V gene encodes CDR1 LGHDT and CDR2 YNNKEL (reference sequence). The CDR3 loop spans 14 amino acids. With 4 bases removed from V and 0 bases from J, the gap between germline ends came to 9 bases.

The V call is TRBV7-2, the J call TRBJ1-5; perhaps TRBD1 as D (6 bases). The germline V gene encodes CDR1 SGHTA and CDR2 FQGNSA. V was shortened by 1 base and J by 0 bases, with 10 bases between the two germline ends. CDR3 size: 16 residues. CDR3 coding DNA: TGTGCCAGCAGCTTAGTAGGGGGTAATAGCAATCAGCCCCAGCATTTT. Translation: CASSLVGGNSNQPQHF.

The table lists this clonotype with a few counts. The CDR3: CASSQGEGWGETQYF. Written as DNA, the CDR3 is TGTGCCAGCAGCCAAGGAGAGGGTTGGGGAGAGACCCAGTACTTC. This sequence joins TRBV3-1 and TRBJ2-5, with D maybe TRBD2 (5 bases). Trimming left V 1 base short and J 4 bases short, with 13 bases between. The CDR3 covers 15 residues. Germline V lookup: CDR1 LGHDT, CDR2 YNNKEL (reference sequence).

There are a few counts of this clonotype. The J gene is TRBJ1-5, the V gene TRBV2, with 7 bases aligning to TRBD1. Germline V gene data show CDR1 as SNHLY and CDR2 as FYNNEI. V gave up 7 bases and J gave up 4 bases; unmatched junction bases: 7. CDR3 length: 14 residues. Written as DNA, the CDR3 is TGTGCCAGCAAGTTGGACAGGAGAAATCAGCCCCAGCATTTT. Its translation: CASKLDRRNQPQHF.

Many counts were recorded for this clonotype. The chain carries TRBV5-1 and TRBJ2-7; D not resolved. Germline CDR1 SGHRS, CDR2 YFSETQ. V lost 7 bases, J lost 0 bases, and 20 bases lay in between. The CDR3 length is 16 residues. The DNA of the CDR3 is TGCGCCAGCCAGCCCTTTATCGGGTCCAGCTCCTACGAGCAGTACTTC. It specifies CASQPFIGSSSYEQYF.

The sample holds a few counts of this clonotype. This rearrangement joins TRBV3-1 to TRBJ1-1; D remains unclear. This CDR3 is built from 11 residues. Germline V gives CDR1 LGHDT, CDR2 YNNKEL (reference sequence). V lost 6 bases to trimming and J lost 10 bases, with 12 bases between them. CDR3 bases: TGTGCCAGCAGACTTGAGGGAGTAGCTTTCTTT. Amino acid sequence: CASRLEGVAFF.

This chain connects TRBV10-3 to TRBJ1-2; D ambiguous. The CDR3 has 16 amino acids. CDR1 is ENHRY, CDR2 SYGVKD, per germline. V was clipped by 2 bases and J by 5 bases, with 18 bases between them. The CDR3 nucleotides are TGTGCCATCAGTGAGAGCATAGGGAAGGATCTTTATGGCTACACCTTC. Protein: CAISESIGKDLYGYTF.

This clonotype was picked up a small number of times. The V gene is TRBV4-2, the J gene TRBJ2-1; TRBD2 might be the D (7 bases). Germline V gene sequence: CDR1 LGHNA, CDR2 YNFKEQ. This CDR3 has 16 amino acids. Trimming removed 0 bases from V and 4 bases from J, with 13 bases in between. In DNA form, the CDR3 reads TGTGCCAGCAGCCAAGAAGGAGGGGGGGAATACAATGAGCAGTTCTTC. This codes for CASSQEGGGEYNEQFF.

The V call is TRBV28, the J call TRBJ2-7, with TRBD2 as a possible D gene (5 bases). This CDR3 is built from 11 residues. V lost 8 bases, J lost 5 bases, and 10 bases lay in between. Germline V gene sequence: CDR1 MDHEN, CDR2 SYDVKM. The CDR3 protein is CASLRGNEQYF. The CDR3 nucleotides read TGTGCCAGCCTCCGAGGGAACGAGCAGTACTTC.

J is TRBJ2-5 and V is TRBV7-2; 7 positions match TRBD1. The CDR3 loop spans 14 amino acids. The germline V gene encodes CDR1 SGHTA and CDR2 FQGNSA. V lost 5 bases to trimming and J lost 4 bases; unmatched junction nucleotides: 7. Written as DNA, the CDR3 is TGTGCCAGCAGCGGACCGGGACAGAGAGAGACCCAGTACTTC. It translates to CASSGPGQRETQYF. The whole variable domain, remainder taken from reference TRBV7-2 and TRBJ2-5, is GAGVSQSPSNKVTEKGKDVELRCDPISGHTALYWYRQSLGQGLEFLIYFQGNSAPDKSGLPSDRFSAERTGGSVSTLTIQRTQQEDSAVYLCASSGPGQRETQYFGPGTRLLVL.

This clonotype was detected many times. The J gene is TRBJ2-7, the V gene TRBV20-1; 8 nucleotides match TRBD2. The CDR3 has 14 amino acids. From germline, CDR1 is DFQATT and CDR2 SNEGSKA (reference sequence). J lost 3 bases, V lost 1 base, and 5 bases had no gene match. CDR3 sequence: CSARGPAGVYEQYF. CDR3 DNA sequence: TGCAGTGCTAGAGGGCCAGCGGGGGTCTACGAGCAGTACTTC.

The chain has TRBV11-1 and TRBJ2-1; D possibly corresponds to TRBD2 (6 bases). The length of the CDR3 is 14 residues. V lost 5 bases to trimming and J lost 8 bases, with 16 bases between them. The V gene's germline CDR1 is SGHAT and CDR2 FQDESV (reference sequence). CDR3 DNA sequence: TGTGCCAGCAGCACCCGACCGGGCGGGGATGAGCAGTTCTTC. Translated, it gives CASSTRPGGDEQFF.

This clonotype was seen a few times. V and J are TRBV5-1 and TRBJ2-1, with 8 bases fitting TRBD1. After removal of 3 bases from V and 7 bases from J, the junction contained 9 bases not matched to a gene. Germline loops: CDR1 SGHRS, CDR2 YFSETQ. The CDR3 extends over 15 amino acids. The CDR3 region has the DNA TGCGCCAGCAGCTCAAGATGGACAGGGAATAATGAGCAGTTCTTC. Its translation: CASSSRWTGNNEQFF.

The CDR3: CASSGECDRGGNQPQHF. The CDR3 nucleotides read TGTGCCAGCAGTGGAGAATGTGACAGGGGGGGCAATCAGCCCCAGCATTTT. The chain carries TRBV6-4 and TRBJ1-5, with 9 bases fitting TRBD1. This CDR3 comprises 17 residues. Germline-derived CDR1 and CDR2 are MRHNA and SNTAGT. Unmatched junction bases numbered 9, after V lost 4 bases and J lost 2 bases.

The genes are TRBV27 and TRBJ2-1, with TRBD2 matching 8 bases. This CDR3 has 15 residues. Germline CDR1 reads MNHEY; CDR2 reads SMNVEV (reference sequence). V lost 6 bases and J lost 4; bases outside the gene matches: 8. In DNA, the CDR3 is TGTGCCAGCAGGTCCGCGGGGGGCAATTACAATGAGCAGTTCTTC. Protein sequence: CASRSAGGNYNEQFF.

This clonotype was recorded a few times. The chain links TRBV27 to TRBJ2-6; weak D call: TRBD1 (7 bases). The CDR3 is made up of 18 amino acids. The germline V gene encodes CDR1 MNHEY and CDR2 SMNVEV (reference sequence). Trimming removed 3 bases from V and 0 bases from J, with 15 bases in between. CDR3 sequence (DNA): TGTGCCAGCAGTTTCTCGAACAGGGGAGGCTCTGGGGCCAACGTCCTGACTTTC. This encodes CASSFSNRGGSGANVLTF. Variable domain in full (rest from reference TRBV27 and TRBJ2-6): EAQVTQNPRYLITVTGKKLTVTCSQNMNHEYMSWYRQDPGLGLRQIYYSMNVEVTDKGDVPEGYKVSRKEKRNFPLILESPSPNQTSLYFCASSFSNRGGSGANVLTFGAGSRLTVL.